There are a few counts of the clone carrying this T cell receptor beta chain. What it binds is unknown. In germline, CDR1 is SGHTA, CDR2 FQGNSA. J was trimmed by 4 bases and V by 6 bases; bases with no gene match: 9. The CDR3 is 16 amino acids. One entry per CDR3 protein, called by TCRdb with MiXCR from the 5' RACE reads. Counted here are tens of thousands of distinct CDR3 sequences, more than 15% occurring once; the ten biggest clones make up 15%. Individuals who volunteered at a blood bank located in Maryland, USA, made up the group of healthy controls. The data stem from a study of neurological immune-mediated disorders. Study results and limitations: Expanded clones shared no CDR3 amino acid sequences across subjects, suggesting private repertoires in all groups.

The sequence derives from a woman aged 40 to 50 in good health. Sequenced sample: PBMCs. This chain joins TRBV7-2 and TRBJ2-2, with 9 bases fitting TRBD1. The CDR3 protein is CASSFNGQGRTGELFF. CDR3 in DNA: TGTGCCAGCAGTTTCAACGGACAGGGGCGCACCGGGGAGCTGTTTTTT.